The 3 T cell receptor beta chains below all came from one sample that was sequenced in a study of T cells in Graves' hyperthyroidism and ophthalmopathy. From RNA transcripts, TCR beta CDR3 regions were amplified. An initial round of RT-PCR targeting the TCR CDR3 relied on the HTBI primer set. TCRdb reprocessed the multiplex PCR reads with MiXCR, giving one entry per CDR3 protein. The sample consists of some 600,000 distinct CDR3 sequences, about 15% of them appearing once. Sequenced: blood. These TCRs come from a woman in her 30s with Graves' hyperthyroidism that later progressed to Graves' ophthalmopathy.

This clonotype has ten or more counts. CDR3 protein: CASSLTRGSNQPQHF. The CDR3 region has the DNA TGTGCCAGCAGCTTGACTAGGGGTAGCAATCAGCCCCAGCATTTT. The chain combines TRBV11-2 with TRBJ1-5, with D tentatively TRBD1 (5 bases). This CDR3 spans 15 amino acids. V lost 3 bases to trimming and J lost 0 bases, with 9 bases between them. From germline, CDR1 is SGHAT and CDR2 FQNNGV.

For this clonotype: Because it lacks the conserved phenylalanine or tryptophan at the end, this CDR3 is likely a read error. The V gene is TRBV30, the J gene TRBJ1-5; D unclear. In germline, CDR1 is GTSNPN, CDR2 SVGIG (reference sequence). CDR3 length: 13 residues. Trimming stripped 1 base from V and 4 bases from J, with 8 bases between. The CDR3 is CAWSGGSNQPQHS. CDR3 coding DNA: TGTGCCTGGAGTGGAGGTTCTAATCAGCCCCAGCATTCT.

The chain joins TRBV19 to TRBJ2-6; 7 bases are shared with TRBD1. The CDR3 runs 16 residues. Per the germline V gene, CDR1 is LNHDA and CDR2 is SQIVND (reference sequence). V shed 6 bases, J shed 2 bases, and the junction held 7 bases outside the gene matches. The CDR3 DNA sequence: TGTGCCAGTAGCGCGACAGGGTTCCCTGGGGCCAACGTCCTGACTTTC. It codes for CASSATGFPGANVLTF.